The present T cell receptor beta chain was sequenced within a study of CD8 T cells in Susac syndrome. Turning to the study itself: Susac syndrome patients were untreated, on corticosteroids with some adding intravenous immunoglobulin, or on intravenous immunoglobulin only.

Reverse transcription of 0.5 to 1 ug RNA was performed with random hexamers. Via MiXCR, TCRdb re-called the immunoSEQ multiplex PCR reads, giving one row per CDR3 protein. This table holds 240,000 or so distinct CDR3 sequences, less than 96% found once. V shed 7 bases and J shed 5 bases, with 14 bases lying between them. The CDR3 totals 13 residues. Sequencing of TCR beta was undertaken in CD8+ and CD4+ T cells derived from blood. Study results and limitations: Clonal expansion was not seen in any Susac syndrome CD4+ T cell repertoire.

Of note for this clonotype: The antigen remains undetermined.

This TCR was sampled from a human donor with Susac syndrome. Sequencing used CD4+ T cells from PBMCs. The chain uses TRBV12-3 or TRBV12-4 and TRBJ1-1, with D possibly matching TRBD1 (5 bases). The chain's CDR3 is CASTGLGGTEAFF. CDR3 coding DNA: TGTGCCAGCACGGGCCTTGGGGGGACTGAAGCTTTCTTT.